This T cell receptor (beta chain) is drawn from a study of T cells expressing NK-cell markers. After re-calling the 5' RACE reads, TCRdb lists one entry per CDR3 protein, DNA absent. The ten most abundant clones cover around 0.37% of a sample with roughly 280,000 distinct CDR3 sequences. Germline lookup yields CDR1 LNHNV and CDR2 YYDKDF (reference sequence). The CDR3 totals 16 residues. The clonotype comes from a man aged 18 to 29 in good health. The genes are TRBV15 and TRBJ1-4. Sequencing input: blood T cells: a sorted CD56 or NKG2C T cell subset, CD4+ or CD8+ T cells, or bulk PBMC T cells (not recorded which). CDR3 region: CATSRDNRRTNEKLFF. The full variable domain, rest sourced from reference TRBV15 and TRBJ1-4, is DAMVIQNPRYQVTQFGKPVTLSCSQTLNHNVMYWYQQKSSQAPKLLFHYYDKDFNNEADTPDNFQSRRPNTSFCFLDIRSPGLGDTAMYLCATSRDNRRTNEKLFFGSGTQLSVL.